These 8 T cell receptor beta chains were all obtained from the same sample, sequenced in a study of PD-L1 blockade in urothelial cancer (dated by TCRdb to about 2017). The method behind the library was the immunoSEQ multiplex PCR assay. In its TCRdb copy, this immuneACCESS table keeps in-frame sequences only and misses some clones. Where compared with another copy, unresolved V genes explain less than half of these, and the others have no known cause. In all, the sample holds just over 50,000 clones, and approximately 77% of those were seen once. In total, the top ten clones hold roughly 4% of the sample. The time point label corresponds to: pretreatment peripheral blood. Sequences were derived from PBMCs, sampled around atezolizumab (anti-PD-L1) treatment. All receptors come from a man aged 70 or older with urothelial cancer.

J is TRBJ2-5 and V is TRBV11-2; possible D gene TRBD1, 5 bases. Germline V gives CDR1 SGHAT, CDR2 FQNNGV. V was trimmed by 3 bases and J by 4 bases, leaving 6 bases between them. The CDR3 covers 12 residues. The CDR3 sequence: CASSFGAETQYF. CDR3 DNA sequence: TGTGCCAGCAGCTTTGGGGCAGAGACCCAGTACTTC.

V usage is TRBV7-9 and J usage is TRBJ2-1; D is perhaps TRBD1 (5 bases). The V end was cut by 5 bases, the J end by 10 bases, with 15 bases between. This CDR3 spans 13 amino acids. Germline loops: CDR1 SEHNR, CDR2 FQNEAQ (reference sequence). CDR3 region: CASSLEIGAEQFF. The CDR3 DNA reads TGTGCCAGCAGCCTGGAAATTGGGGCGGAGCAGTTCTTC.

The chain combines TRBV19 with TRBJ1-3; no reliable D call. Germline-derived CDR1 and CDR2 are LNHDA and SQIVND (reference sequence). The length of the CDR3 is 16 residues. With 3 bases removed from V and 0 bases from J, the gap between germline ends came to 12 bases. CDR3 amino acids: CASSIATSSSGNTIYF. CDR3 DNA sequence: TGTGCCAGTAGTATCGCCACATCAAGCTCTGGAAACACCATATATTTT. The full variable domain, in which reference TRBV19 and TRBJ1-3 provide the parts outside the CDR3, is DGGITQSPKYLFRKEGQNVTLSCEQNLNHDAMYWYRQDPGQGLRLIYYSQIVNDFQKGDIAEGYSVSREKKESFPLTVTSAQKNPTAFYLCASSIATSSSGNTIYFGEGSWLTVV.

This clone was found a few times. This sequence joins TRBV29-1 and TRBJ2-1, with 10 bases identical to TRBD2. There are 14 residues in the CDR3. Trimming at V came to 6 bases and at J to 10 bases, leaving 12 bases not matched to a gene. From germline, CDR1 is SQVTM and CDR2 ANQGSEA. The CDR3 loop reads CSVNFGASGREQFF. The DNA for the CDR3 is TGCAGCGTAAATTTTGGGGCTAGCGGGAGAGAGCAGTTCTTC.

The chain carries TRBV28 and TRBJ1-4, with D hard to call. The CDR3 has 15 residues. Per germline, CDR1 MDHEN and CDR2 SYDVKM. The V gene lost 6 bases and the J gene lost 2 bases, with 13 bases spanning the gap. DNA for the CDR3: TGTGCCAGCAGGTCCACGGGGTCGACTAATGAAAAACTGTTTTTT. Residues: CASRSTGSTNEKLFF.

The table lists this clone with a count of one. The chain joins TRBV4-2 to TRBJ1-3; TRBD1 aligns across 7 bases. Germline V lookup: CDR1 LGHNA, CDR2 YNFKEQ. The J segment lost 0 bases and the V segment lost 4 bases, leaving 6 bases of the junction unmatched. CDR3 length: 16 amino acids. The CDR3 nucleotides are TGTGCCAGCAGCCCGGGGGACAGTTCCTCTGGAAACACCATATATTTT. Its protein is CASSPGDSSSGNTIYF.

Only one count was recorded for this clone. The chain employs TRBV7-2 and TRBJ2-5; 12 nucleotides line up with TRBD2. CDR3 length: 15 residues. Germline loops: CDR1 SGHTA, CDR2 FQGNSA. After removal of 5 bases from V and 1 base from J, the junction contained 2 bases not matched to a gene. CDR3 in amino acids: CASSPGLAGQETQYF. CDR3 in DNA: TGTGCCAGCAGCCCGGGACTAGCGGGCCAAGAGACCCAGTACTTC.

The chain has TRBV28 and TRBJ1-1, with 9 bases aligning to TRBD1. From germline, CDR1 is MDHEN and CDR2 SYDVKM. There are 14 residues in the CDR3. Trimming removed 6 bases from V and 7 bases from J; junction bases left unmatched: 9. CDR3 sequence: CASSLLQGAGEAFF. The CDR3 DNA sequence: TGTGCCAGCAGCCTACTACAGGGGGCCGGTGAAGCTTTCTTT.